Below are 28 T cell receptor beta chains sequenced from a single sample in a study of cytomegalovirus exposure and HLA in healthy donors. Data came from immunoSEQ multiplex PCR; TCRdb stores just in-frame clones and leaves some out. The sample contains about 130,000 clones, about 89% of which appear only once. Material for sequencing was PBMCs. The receptors shown here come from a woman aged 18-29 years in good health and CMV-seronegative.

This clone appeared once. The chain links TRBV12-2 to TRBJ1-5. TRBV12-2 is a known pseudogene. There are 12 residues in the CDR3. CDR3 sequence: CASRLYDQPQHF. For the CDR3, the DNA is TGTGCAAGTCGCTTGTATGATCAGCCCCAGCATTTT.

This sequence joins TRBV7-9 and TRBJ2-6, with a possible D match to TRBD2 (5 bases). Trimming pared 2 bases from V and 0 bases from J, leaving 11 bases between. Germline assignment: CDR1 SEHNR and CDR2 FQNEAQ (reference sequence). This CDR3 has 17 amino acids. The CDR3 region is CASSLQRWNSGANVLTF. The DNA for the CDR3 is TGTGCCAGCAGCTTACAGCGGTGGAACTCTGGGGCCAACGTCCTGACTTTC.

The chain links TRBV7-9 to TRBJ1-2; 8 positions agree with TRBD1. This CDR3 spans 13 amino acids. After removal of 5 bases from V and 7 bases from J, the junction contained 6 bases not matched to a gene. The germline V gene encodes CDR1 SEHNR and CDR2 FQNEAQ (reference sequence). The CDR3 is CASSPYGQGGYTF. CDR3 DNA: TGTGCCAGCAGCCCGTACGGACAGGGTGGCTACACCTTC.

The chain has TRBV6-5 and TRBJ2-2, with TRBD2 matching over 9 bases. V was pared by 2 bases and J by 0 bases, with 1 base of the junction left unmatched. Germline CDR1 is MNHEY and CDR2 is SVGAGI. The CDR3 runs 16 residues. This CDR3 is CASSYGGRANTGELFF. As DNA, the CDR3 is TGTGCCAGCAGTTACGGCGGGAGGGCGAACACCGGGGAGCTGTTTTTT.

This clone was recorded once. The chain couples TRBV4-2 to TRBJ2-1; D is uncertain. Germline V gene sequence: CDR1 LGHNA, CDR2 YNFKEQ. The CDR3 sequence is 14 residues long. Trimming took 1 base from V and 6 from J, leaving 10 bases between them. CDR3 residues: CASSQGLPPNEQFF. The CDR3 nucleotides read TGTGCCAGCAGCCAAGGTCTACCGCCCAATGAGCAGTTCTTC.

This chain connects TRBV5-4 to TRBJ2-1; D unresolved. Germline loops: CDR1 SGHNT, CDR2 YYREEE (reference sequence). This CDR3 has 14 amino acids. V was trimmed by 0 bases and J by 8 bases, leaving 12 bases between them. CDR3 DNA: TGTGCCAGCAGCTTGGACCCCCTGCGAGATGAGCAGTTCTTC. Translated, it gives CASSLDPLRDEQFF. Looking up the rest from reference TRBV5-4 and TRBJ2-1 gives the full variable domain: ETGVTQSPTHLIKTRGQQVTLRCSSQSGHNTVSWYQQALGQGPQFIFQYYREEENGRGNFPPRFSGLQFPNYSSELNVNALELDDSALYLCASSLDPLRDEQFFGPGTRLTVL.

J is TRBJ2-7 and V is TRBV6-5, with D hard to call. The CDR3 has 11 residues. Germline V gives CDR1 MNHEY, CDR2 SVGAGI. Trimming took 3 bases from V and 6 from J, leaving 6 bases between them. The CDR3 sequence: CASSYVGEQYF. CDR3 in DNA: TGTGCCAGCAGTTATGTCGGCGAGCAGTACTTC.

The CDR3 is CASSIGHRGNQPQHF. The CDR3 DNA is TGTGCCAGTAGTATAGGGCACAGGGGCAATCAGCCCCAGCATTTT. V gene TRBV19 combines with J gene TRBJ1-5; a possible D gene is TRBD1 (6 bases). Trimming left V 1 base short and J 2 bases short, with 9 bases between. The germline V gene has CDR1 LNHDA and CDR2 SQIVND (reference sequence). The CDR3 loop spans 15 amino acids.

This rearrangement joins TRBV5-1 to TRBJ2-1, with 14 bases aligning to TRBD2. The V segment lost 4 bases and the J segment 7 bases; nucleotides outside the gene matches: 7. The CDR3 extends over 16 amino acids. Germline V gene lookup returns CDR1 SGHRS and CDR2 YFSETQ. CDR3 loop: CASSATGTSGGNEQFF. The CDR3 DNA sequence: TGCGCCAGCAGCGCGACCGGGACTAGCGGGGGAAATGAGCAGTTCTTC.

This sequence joins TRBV4-1 and TRBJ1-5, with D hard to call. Trimming took off 1 base at V and 2 bases at J, with 12 bases between the two ends. The V gene's germline CDR1 is MGHRA and CDR2 YSYEKL. CDR3 length: 16 amino acids. The CDR3 DNA reads as TGCGCCAGCAGCCAAGCTTCGGGATTGGGCAATCAGCCCCAGCATTTT. It yields the protein CASSQASGLGNQPQHF.

The gene calls are TRBV9 and TRBJ2-3, with D possibly being TRBD1 (6 bases). The CDR3 covers 14 residues. Between the trimmed V and J ends, which lost 4 bases and 2 bases, there was a span of 11 bases. The V gene's germline CDR1 is SGDLS and CDR2 YYNGEE. CDR3 in amino acids: CASSYRQVTDTQYF. DNA of the CDR3: TGTGCCAGCAGCTATAGACAGGTCACAGATACGCAGTATTTT.

The gene calls are TRBV28 and TRBJ1-1; D uncertain. The CDR3 has 12 amino acids. V dropped 2 bases and J dropped 6 bases, with 7 bases sitting between them. Germline CDR1 MDHEN, CDR2 SYDVKM. CDR3 region: CASSLVLSEAFF. CDR3 bases: TGTGCCAGCAGTTTAGTTCTATCTGAAGCTTTCTTT.

V is TRBV27 and J is TRBJ1-2, with TRBD1 identical over 7 bases. Germline CDR1 and CDR2: MNHEY and SMNVEV (reference sequence). The CDR3 loop spans 15 amino acids. Trimming removed 1 base from V and 4 bases from J; junction bases left unmatched: 6. The CDR3 loop reads CASSLLDREAYGYTF. DNA for the CDR3: TGTGCCAGCAGTTTATTAGACAGGGAGGCCTATGGCTACACCTTC.

V usage is TRBV29-1 and J usage is TRBJ1-2; the D is unclear. V was pared by 5 bases and J by 4 bases, with 11 bases between. CDR1 and CDR2 (germline): SQVTM, ANQGSEA. The CDR3 has 12 amino acids. CDR3 DNA sequence: TGCAGCGTTCTTCTAATTGGCTATGGCTACACCTTC. Protein sequence: CSVLLIGYGYTF.

This clone was seen only a few times. This rearrangement joins TRBV7-3 to TRBJ1-2; a weak D match, TRBD1 (5 bases). V was trimmed by 3 bases and J by 2 bases, leaving 7 bases between them. The CDR3 consists of 13 residues. The V gene's germline CDR1 is SGHTA and CDR2 FQGTGA. CDR3 region: CASSLEGNYGYTF. DNA for the CDR3: TGTGCCAGCAGCTTGGAGGGGAACTATGGCTACACCTTC.

CDR3 region: CATSRGLGGDFTEAFF. DNA for the CDR3: TGTGCCACCAGCAGAGGGTTAGGGGGCGACTTCACTGAAGCTTTCTTT. V usage is TRBV15 and J usage is TRBJ1-1; TRBD1 agrees at 7 bases. This CDR3 is built from 16 residues. The germline V gene has CDR1 LNHNV and CDR2 YYDKDF (reference sequence). Trimming took 1 base from V and 4 from J; bases not matched to a gene: 9.

This chain connects TRBV27 to TRBJ1-1, with 11 bases that match TRBD1. The germline gives CDR1 MNHEY, CDR2 SMNVEV (reference sequence). The CDR3 runs 13 residues. After removal of 7 bases from V and 4 bases from J, the junction contained 2 bases not matched to a gene. CDR3 region: CASKGTGGTEAFF. As DNA, the CDR3 is TGTGCCAGCAAAGGGACAGGGGGCACTGAAGCTTTCTTT.

This clone was observed a handful of times. The CDR3 is CASSGLPQGGELFF. The CDR3, as DNA: TGCGCCAGCTCAGGGCTTCCTCAGGGGGGGGAGCTGTTTTTT. V usage is TRBV4-1 and J usage is TRBJ2-2, with D perhaps matching TRBD1 (6 bases). The CDR3 runs 14 residues. V lost 8 bases and J 8 bases, leaving 18 bases between the germline ends. Germline CDR1 MGHRA, CDR2 YSYEKL.

This chain links TRBV11-3 with TRBJ2-7, with 8 bases aligning to TRBD1. Trimming removed 5 bases from V and 0 bases from J; junction bases left unmatched: 3. This CDR3 spans 14 amino acids. CDR1 and CDR2 from the germline V gene are SGHNT and YENEEA. CDR3 amino acids: CASSTGQASYEQYF. The CDR3 nucleotides read TGTGCCAGCAGCACGGGACAGGCCTCCTACGAGCAGTACTTC.

The rearrangement uses TRBV14 and TRBJ2-7; 7 bases map to TRBD1. The trim removed 3 bases at V and 3 bases at J, leaving 8 bases unmatched. The CDR3 covers 15 residues. Per the germline V gene, CDR1 is SGHDN and CDR2 is FVKESK. The CDR3 sequence is CASSHGQAGYYEQYF. The CDR3 DNA reads TGTGCCAGCAGCCACGGACAGGCGGGCTACTACGAGCAGTACTTC.

V and J are TRBV2 and TRBJ2-1; 10 bases are shared with TRBD2. Trimming cost V 8 bases and J 8 bases; bases outside gene matches: 9. In germline, CDR1 is SNHLY, CDR2 FYNNEI. The CDR3 covers 14 residues. The CDR3 DNA is TGTGCCAGCGCCGCTAGCGGGAGTGTCTATGAGCAGTTCTTC. Translating it yields CASAASGSVYEQFF.

The CDR3 DNA follows: TGTGCCAGCAGTCTCCCCGGGGGAGAGAACACTGAAGCTTTCTTT. This gives the protein CASSLPGGENTEAFF. The rearrangement uses TRBV2 and TRBJ1-1; a possible D gene is TRBD1 (5 bases). The V gene lost 5 bases and the J gene lost 1 base, with 14 bases spanning the gap. The CDR3 runs 15 residues. The germline V gene encodes CDR1 SNHLY and CDR2 FYNNEI.

The V gene is TRBV5-6, the J gene TRBJ2-2; 12 bases map to TRBD2. V was clipped by 7 bases and J by 7 bases; unmatched bases: 11. Germline V gene lookup returns CDR1 SGHDT and CDR2 YYEEEE. The CDR3 runs to 16 residues. The CDR3 region is CASSASGRAGVGELFF. The DNA for the CDR3 is TGTGCCAGCTCCGCTAGCGGGAGGGCCGGGGTCGGGGAGCTGTTTTTT.

The CDR3 nucleotides are TGTGCCAGCAGCGTCGGACTAGCGGGCAACGAGCAGTACTTC. Translation gives CASSVGLAGNEQYF. This chain connects TRBV13 to TRBJ2-7, with 11 bases matching TRBD2. Trimming cost V 5 bases and J 5 bases; bases outside gene matches: 5. CDR1 and CDR2 from the germline V gene are PRHDT and FYEKMQ (reference sequence). The length of the CDR3 is 14 residues.

J is TRBJ2-1 and V is TRBV19; 12 bases are shared with TRBD2. Trimming cost V 8 bases and J 15 bases; bases outside gene matches: 5. The CDR3 length is 11 residues. The V gene's germline CDR1 is LNHDA and CDR2 SQIVND (reference sequence). The CDR3, as DNA: TGTGCCAGTCGACTAGCGGGAGAACTGTTCTTC. Amino acids: CASRLAGELFF.

V usage is TRBV5-6 and J usage is TRBJ1-6; D possibly corresponds to TRBD1 (6 bases). Germline V gene data show CDR1 as SGHDT and CDR2 as YYEEEE. Trimming stripped 5 bases from V and 7 bases from J, with 13 bases between. CDR3 length: 14 amino acids. The CDR3 here is CASSYRAPNSPLHF. For the CDR3, the DNA is TGTGCCAGCAGTTACAGGGCACCAAATTCACCCCTCCACTTT.

The chain recombines TRBV7-9 with TRBJ2-5; D may be TRBD2 (6 bases). The CDR3 spans 15 residues. The ends were cut back, 6 bases at V and 0 bases at J, with 14 bases in the middle. Germline V CDR1 and CDR2: SEHNR, FQNEAQ (reference sequence). CDR3 sequence (DNA): TGTGCCAGCAGAGCGGGCAGATTATACCAAGAGACCCAGTACTTC. It encodes CASRAGRLYQETQYF.

The V and J genes are TRBV30 and TRBJ1-1; D is possibly TRBD1 (5 bases). Germline V CDR1 and CDR2: GTSNPN, SVGIG (reference sequence). V was trimmed by 7 bases and J by 10 bases, leaving 13 bases between them. The CDR3 runs 10 residues. In DNA form, the CDR3 reads TGTGCCTCCGAGGACATGATAGCTTTCTTT. This gives the protein CASEDMIAFF.